Each of the 10 T cell receptor beta chains below was sequenced from the same sample in a study of T cell repertoires in cytomegalovirus infection. TCRdb re-called the reads with MiXCR, one entry per CDR3 protein. The table includes 600,000 to 700,000 distinct CDR3 sequences, around a third detected once. These TCRs' antigens remain unknown. Sequencing used cultured PBMCs, obtained from culture after CMV antigen stimulation. The receptors here all came from a human donor in good health (CMV status not recorded). Some clones in this sample may be carry-over from other donors' samples.

This chain joins TRBV30 and TRBJ2-3; 12 bases align to TRBD2. This CDR3 is built from 17 residues. V lost 4 bases and J lost 3; bases outside the gene matches: 11. CDR1 and CDR2 from the germline V gene are GTSNPN and SVGIG (reference sequence). The CDR3 protein is CAWIRLAGVMTTDTQYF. The CDR3 DNA sequence: TGTGCCTGGATCCGACTAGCGGGAGTGATGACAACAGATACGCAGTATTTT. Complete variable domain (other parts from reference TRBV30 and TRBJ2-3): SQTIHQWPATLVQPVGSPLSLECTVEGTSNPNLYWYRQAAGRGLQLLFYSVGIGQISSEVPQNLSASRPQDRQFILSSKKLLLSDSGFYLCAWIRLAGVMTTDTQYFGPGTRLTVL.

The rearrangement links TRBV7-9 to TRBJ1-1; D is uncertain. The V end lost 5 bases, the J end lost 3 bases, and 13 bases lay between the germline ends. CDR3 length equals 14 residues. From germline, CDR1 is SEHNR and CDR2 FQNEAQ (reference sequence). This CDR3 reads CASSLSEGYTEAFF. CDR3 coding DNA: TGTGCCAGCAGCCTATCGGAGGGATACACTGAAGCTTTCTTT.

This chain connects TRBV30 to TRBJ1-2; 7 bases fit TRBD1. This CDR3 is 17 amino acids long. The ends lost 0 bases at V and 7 bases at J; junction bases unmatched: 17. The germline CDR1 and CDR2 sequences are GTSNPN and SVGIG (reference sequence). Written as DNA, the CDR3 is TGTGCCTGGAGTGTTCGACAGGGTGGGACAGACCTTTTTGGCTACACCTTC. Its protein product is CAWSVRQGGTDLFGYTF.

This clonotype was counted ten times or more. The chain joins TRBV7-8 to TRBJ1-4; no clear D gene. V lost 5 bases and J lost 8, with 12 bases in between. There are 13 residues in the CDR3. In germline, CDR1 is SGHVS, CDR2 FQNEAQ. The CDR3 is CASSRRTREKLFF. CDR3 DNA sequence: TGTGCCAGCAGCCGGAGGACGAGAGAAAAACTGTTTTTT.

V is TRBV5-4 and J is TRBJ1-3; D gene unclear. Between the trimmed V and J ends, which lost 4 bases and 0 bases, there was a span of 8 bases. CDR1 is SGHNT, CDR2 YYREEE, per germline (reference sequence). There are 14 residues in the CDR3. Here the CDR3 reads CASSQYLSGNTIYF. CDR3 DNA sequence: TGTGCCAGCAGCCAGTACCTCTCTGGAAACACCATATATTTT.

V gene TRBV6-2 or TRBV6-3 combines with J gene TRBJ2-4; tentative D call: TRBD1 (7 bases). Per the germline V gene, CDR1 is MNHEY and CDR2 is SVGEGT. V lost 6 bases, J lost 2 bases, and 17 bases lay in between. The CDR3 has 16 residues. The CDR3 here is CASSPRQGGPKNIQYF. The CDR3 DNA sequence: TGTGCCAGCAGCCCCCGGCAGGGGGGACCCAAAAACATTCAGTACTTC.

This clonotype showed up just a few times. The chain employs TRBV4-3 and TRBJ2-5, with a weak D call TRBD2 (6 bases). The germline V and J ends were trimmed by 1 base and 5 bases, with 14 bases remaining between them. CDR1 LGHNA and CDR2 YSLEER come from the germline V gene. This CDR3 has 15 amino acids. As DNA, the CDR3 is TGCGCCAGCAGCCAAGGGACGGGAGCGTATGAGACCCAGTACTTC. It encodes CASSQGTGAYETQYF.

The V and J genes are TRBV28 and TRBJ2-1, with D perhaps given as TRBD1 or TRBD2 (5 bases each). Looked up from germline, CDR1 is MDHEN and CDR2 is SYDVKM. V lost 6 bases and J lost 2, with 14 bases in between. CDR3 length: 15 residues. The CDR3 sequence is CASRYRGLAYNEQFF. The DNA for the CDR3 is TGTGCCAGCAGATACCGGGGCCTCGCCTACAATGAGCAGTTCTTC.

V is TRBV12-3 or TRBV12-4 and J is TRBJ2-7, with a weak D call TRBD1 (6 bases). The CDR3 has 15 amino acids. V was cut by 2 bases and J by 3 bases, with 14 bases left in between. The chain's CDR3 is CASSLRAGADYEQYF. The CDR3 DNA is TGTGCCAGCAGTTTAAGGGCAGGGGCCGACTACGAGCAGTACTTC.

The chain carries TRBV27 and TRBJ1-5; D gene uncertain. Germline assignment: CDR1 MNHEY and CDR2 SMNVEV (reference sequence). The CDR3 spans 14 residues. V was pared by 6 bases and J by 5 bases, with 14 bases between. The CDR3 is CASRPTDSDQPQHF. The CDR3 coding sequence is TGTGCCAGCAGACCAACAGATTCGGATCAGCCCCAGCATTTT.